The 3 T cell receptor beta chains below come from one sample, sequenced in a study of blood T cell repertoires in COVID-19. Only in-frame clones appear in the TCRdb table, and some are missing; sequencing was by immunoSEQ multiplex PCR. The sample has some 200,000 clones, around 90% seen once. The specimen sequenced was peripheral blood. All receptors come from a man in his fifties with acute or convalescent COVID-19.

V is TRBV19 and J is TRBJ2-7; D is possibly TRBD1 (5 bases). The V and J ends lost 7 bases and 2 bases respectively, with 24 bases between them. In germline, CDR1 is LNHDA, CDR2 SQIVND (reference sequence). The CDR3 spans 17 residues. CDR3 region: CASNPGARILPTYEQYF. The CDR3 DNA follows: TGTGCCAGTAATCCTGGGGCGAGGATCCTCCCCACCTACGAGCAGTACTTC.

J is TRBJ1-1 and V is TRBV30, with 7 bases identical to TRBD1. Germline-derived CDR1 and CDR2 are GTSNPN and SVGIG (reference sequence). J lost 1 base, V lost 1 base, and 0 bases had no gene match. This CDR3 spans 13 amino acids. The CDR3 sequence is CAWSDRGNTEAFF. In nucleotides, the CDR3 is TGTGCCTGGAGTGACAGGGGGAACACTGAAGCTTTCTTT.

This chain links TRBV19 with TRBJ2-1; the D gene is possibly TRBD1 (5 bases). The CDR3 extends over 14 amino acids. CDR1 and CDR2 from the germline V gene are LNHDA and SQIVND (reference sequence). Trimming took 3 bases from V and 2 from J, leaving 8 bases between them. The CDR3 reads CASSITGPYNEQFF. The CDR3 nucleotides read TGTGCCAGTAGTATTACAGGACCCTACAATGAGCAGTTCTTC.